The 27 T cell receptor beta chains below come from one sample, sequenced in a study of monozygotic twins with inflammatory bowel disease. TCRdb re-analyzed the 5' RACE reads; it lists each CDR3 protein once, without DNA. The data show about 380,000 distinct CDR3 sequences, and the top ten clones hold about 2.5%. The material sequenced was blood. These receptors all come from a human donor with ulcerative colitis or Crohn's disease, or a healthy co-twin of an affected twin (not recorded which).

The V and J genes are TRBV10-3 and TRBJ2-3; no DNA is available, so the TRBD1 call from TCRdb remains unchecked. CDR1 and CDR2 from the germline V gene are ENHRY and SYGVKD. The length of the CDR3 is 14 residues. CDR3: CAISGRGATDTQYF.

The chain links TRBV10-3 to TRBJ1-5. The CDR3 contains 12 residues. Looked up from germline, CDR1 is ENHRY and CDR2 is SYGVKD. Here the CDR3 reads CATTDGNQPQHF.

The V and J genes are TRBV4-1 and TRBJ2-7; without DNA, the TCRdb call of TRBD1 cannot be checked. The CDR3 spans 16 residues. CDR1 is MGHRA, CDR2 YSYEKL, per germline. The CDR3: CASSPGQGALIWEQYF.

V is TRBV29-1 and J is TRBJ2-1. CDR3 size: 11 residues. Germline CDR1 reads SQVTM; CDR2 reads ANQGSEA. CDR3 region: CSGQLNNEQFF.

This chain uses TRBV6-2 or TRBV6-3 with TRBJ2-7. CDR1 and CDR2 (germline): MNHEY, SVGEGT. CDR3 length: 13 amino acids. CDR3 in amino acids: CASSYVGPYEQYF.

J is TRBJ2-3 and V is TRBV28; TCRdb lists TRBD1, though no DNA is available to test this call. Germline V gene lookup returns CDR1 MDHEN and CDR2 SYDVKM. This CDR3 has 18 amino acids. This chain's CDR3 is CASSPLWGQGALKDTQYF.

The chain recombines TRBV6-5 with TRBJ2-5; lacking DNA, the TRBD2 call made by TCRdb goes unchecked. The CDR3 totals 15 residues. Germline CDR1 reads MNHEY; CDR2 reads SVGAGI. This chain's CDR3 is CASSYSIGPGETQYF.

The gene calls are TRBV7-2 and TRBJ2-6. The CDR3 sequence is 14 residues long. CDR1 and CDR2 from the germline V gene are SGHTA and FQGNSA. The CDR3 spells CASSASNWANVLTF.

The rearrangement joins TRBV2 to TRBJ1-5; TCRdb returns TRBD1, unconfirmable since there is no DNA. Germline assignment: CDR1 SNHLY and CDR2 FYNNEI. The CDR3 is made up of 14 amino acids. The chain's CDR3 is CASSAESGSQPQHF.

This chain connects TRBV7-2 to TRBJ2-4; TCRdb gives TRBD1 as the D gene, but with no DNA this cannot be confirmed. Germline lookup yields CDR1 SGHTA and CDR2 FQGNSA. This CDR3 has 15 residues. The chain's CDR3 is CASSRGQGGINIQYF.

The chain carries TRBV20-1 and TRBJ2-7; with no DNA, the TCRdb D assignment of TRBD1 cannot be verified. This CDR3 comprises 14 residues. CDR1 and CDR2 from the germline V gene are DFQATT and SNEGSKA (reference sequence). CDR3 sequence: CSARVGDRAYEQYF.

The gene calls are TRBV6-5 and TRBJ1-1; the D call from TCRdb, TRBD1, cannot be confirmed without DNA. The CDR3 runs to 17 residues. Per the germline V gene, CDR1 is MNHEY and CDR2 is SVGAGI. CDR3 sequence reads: CASSYYPPPGSETEAFF.

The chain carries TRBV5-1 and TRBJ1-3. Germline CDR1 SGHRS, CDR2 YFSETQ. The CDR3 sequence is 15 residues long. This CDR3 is CASSLEPNSGNTIYF.

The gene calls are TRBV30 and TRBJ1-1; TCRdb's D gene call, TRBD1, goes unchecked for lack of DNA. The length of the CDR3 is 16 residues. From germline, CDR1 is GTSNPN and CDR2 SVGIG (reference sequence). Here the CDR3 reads CAWKRGRVGVDTEAFF.

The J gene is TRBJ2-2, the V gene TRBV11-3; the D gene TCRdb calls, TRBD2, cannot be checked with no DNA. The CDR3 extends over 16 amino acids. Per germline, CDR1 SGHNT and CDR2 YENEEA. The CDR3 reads CASSSVAGEHTGELFF.

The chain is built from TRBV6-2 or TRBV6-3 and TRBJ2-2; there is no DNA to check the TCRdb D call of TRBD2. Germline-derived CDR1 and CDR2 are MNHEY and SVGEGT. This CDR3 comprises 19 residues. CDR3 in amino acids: CASSYAGLAGPLGTGELFF.

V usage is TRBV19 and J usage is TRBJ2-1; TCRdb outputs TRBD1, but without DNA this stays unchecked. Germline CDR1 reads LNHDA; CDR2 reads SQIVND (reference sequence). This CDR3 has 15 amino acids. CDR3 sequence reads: CASSIDRGTYNEQFF.

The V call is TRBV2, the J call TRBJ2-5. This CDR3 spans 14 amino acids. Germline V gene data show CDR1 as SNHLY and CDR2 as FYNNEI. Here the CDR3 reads CASSVGYAGETQYF.

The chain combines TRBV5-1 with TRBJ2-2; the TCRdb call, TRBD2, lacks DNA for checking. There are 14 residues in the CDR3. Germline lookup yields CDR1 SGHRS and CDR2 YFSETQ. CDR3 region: CASRRGGPTGELFF.

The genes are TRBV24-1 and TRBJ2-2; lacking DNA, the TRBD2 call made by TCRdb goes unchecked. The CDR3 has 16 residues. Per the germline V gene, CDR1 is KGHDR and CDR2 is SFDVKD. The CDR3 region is CATSVHRADKTGELFF.

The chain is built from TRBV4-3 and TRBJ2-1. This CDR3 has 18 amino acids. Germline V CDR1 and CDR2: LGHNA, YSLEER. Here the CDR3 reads CASSQDVSNGLNVNEQFF.

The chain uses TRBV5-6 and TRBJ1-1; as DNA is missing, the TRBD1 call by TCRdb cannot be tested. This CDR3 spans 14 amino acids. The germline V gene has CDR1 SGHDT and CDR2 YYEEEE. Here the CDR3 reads CASSFGGTATEAFF.

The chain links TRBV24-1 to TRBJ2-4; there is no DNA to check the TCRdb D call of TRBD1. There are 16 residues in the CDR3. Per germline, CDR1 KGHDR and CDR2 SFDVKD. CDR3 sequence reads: CATSDDRGKAKNIQYF.

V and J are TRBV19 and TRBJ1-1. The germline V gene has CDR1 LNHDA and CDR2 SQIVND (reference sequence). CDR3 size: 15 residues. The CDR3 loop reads CASSIVARPNTEAFF.

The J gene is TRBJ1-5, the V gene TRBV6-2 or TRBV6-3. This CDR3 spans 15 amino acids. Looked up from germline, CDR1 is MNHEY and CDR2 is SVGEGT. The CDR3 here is CASSYWTDNNQPQHF.

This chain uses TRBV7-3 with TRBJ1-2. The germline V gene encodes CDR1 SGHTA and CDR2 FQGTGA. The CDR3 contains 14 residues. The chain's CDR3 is CASSYSPASGGYTF.

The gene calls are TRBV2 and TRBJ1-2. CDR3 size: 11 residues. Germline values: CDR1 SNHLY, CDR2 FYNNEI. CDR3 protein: CASRFEYGYTF.